One and the same sample provided the 9 T cell receptor beta chains below, sequenced in a study of T cell changes during pregnancy in multiple sclerosis (dated by TCRdb to about 2019). Receptor libraries were prepared by the immunoSEQ multiplex PCR assay. Not all clones reach the TCRdb copy of this immuneACCESS table, which keeps in-frame sequences only. Checked studies attribute under half of the gap to unresolved V genes and leave the rest unexplained. In this sample the table shows tens of thousands of clones, 85% to 95% of which occur a single time. The top ten constitute more than 0.45% of the sample. Source: CD4+ T cells from peripheral blood mononuclear cells, taken in the second trimester of pregnancy. All receptors derive from a female donor with multiple sclerosis, enrolled in a pregnancy study.

This clone has more than one count but fewer than ten. V usage is TRBV28 and J usage is TRBJ2-2, with TRBD1 identical over 8 bases. V was clipped by 3 bases and J by 8 bases; unmatched bases: 2. CDR3 length: 13 residues. CDR1 and CDR2 from the germline V gene are MDHEN and SYDVKM. The CDR3 sequence is CASSLDRAGELFF. In DNA form, the CDR3 reads TGTGCCAGCAGTTTGGACAGGGCGGGGGAGCTGTTTTTT.

The chain couples TRBV6-1 to TRBJ1-1, with 7 nucleotides matching TRBD1. Germline V gene sequence: CDR1 MNHNS, CDR2 SASEGT. The J segment lost 7 bases and the V segment lost 6 bases, leaving 5 bases of the junction unmatched. The CDR3 runs 12 residues. CDR3 region: CASRTHRGEAFF. DNA for the CDR3: TGTGCCAGCAGGACACACAGGGGTGAAGCTTTCTTT.

There are a few counts of this clone. This chain links TRBV10-3 with TRBJ2-2; the D is unclear. The CDR3 runs 15 residues. Looked up from germline, CDR1 is ENHRY and CDR2 is SYGVKD. Trimming shortened V by 3 bases and J by 3 bases, and 11 bases separated the two germline ends. The CDR3 reads CAISDLSVDTGELFF. The CDR3 DNA reads as TGTGCCATCAGTGACCTCAGTGTTGACACCGGGGAGCTGTTTTTT.

The V call is TRBV10-3, the J call TRBJ2-4; the D gene is possibly TRBD2 (6 bases). Trimming removed 7 bases at V and 7 bases at J, with 14 bases between. The CDR3 covers 13 residues. Germline CDR1 ENHRY, CDR2 SYGVKD. The CDR3 DNA reads as TGTGCCATCAAGGGCCCGGGGGAGAACATTCAGTACTTC. It encodes CAIKGPGENIQYF.

V gene TRBV30 combines with J gene TRBJ2-2; TRBD1 might be the D (6 bases). The CDR3 sequence is 15 residues long. Trimming stripped 3 bases from V and 1 base from J, with 12 bases between. The germline gives CDR1 GTSNPN, CDR2 SVGIG (reference sequence). CDR3 protein: CAWRGTPMNTGELFF. The CDR3 DNA sequence: TGTGCCTGGAGGGGGACACCCATGAACACCGGGGAGCTGTTTTTT.

A remark on this clone: The sample contains more than one DNA sequence encoding this CDR3. The chain recombines TRBV27 with TRBJ1-5, with unresolved D. V dropped 6 bases and J dropped 2 bases, with 5 bases sitting between them. This CDR3 is 12 amino acids long. CDR1 is MNHEY and CDR2 is SMNVEV in the germline V gene (reference sequence). The CDR3 region has the DNA TGTGCCAGCAGACGAGGCAATCAGCCCCAGCATTTT. The encoded protein is CASRRGNQPQHF.

The genes are TRBV5-4 and TRBJ2-5; 7 bases are shared with TRBD2. J was trimmed by 9 bases and V by 0 bases; bases with no gene match: 8. The germline V gene encodes CDR1 SGHNT and CDR2 YYREEE (reference sequence). The CDR3 is made up of 14 amino acids. CDR3 DNA sequence: TGTGCCAGCAGCTTGGCCGGCACCCGGGGGGCCCAGTACTTC. Translating gives CASSLAGTRGAQYF.

The chain recombines TRBV19 with TRBJ2-3; 8 positions agree with TRBD1. Germline CDR1 LNHDA, CDR2 SQIVND (reference sequence). The length of the CDR3 is 14 residues. J was trimmed by 1 base and V by 6 bases; bases with no gene match: 3. CDR3 loop: CASSTQGGTDTQYF. CDR3 DNA sequence: TGTGCCAGTAGCACACAGGGGGGCACAGATACGCAGTATTTT.

This clone was seen a handful of times. This chain connects TRBV5-1 to TRBJ2-7, with unresolved D. Germline values: CDR1 SGHRS, CDR2 YFSETQ. CDR3 length equals 13 residues. V was pared by 0 bases and J by 4 bases, with 8 bases between. CDR3 DNA: TGCGCCAGCAGCTTGGCGGGTCTTTACGAGCAGTACTTC. Protein product: CASSLAGLYEQYF.